Listed here are 3 T cell receptor beta chains from one sample, sequenced in a study of T cells in Graves' hyperthyroidism and ophthalmopathy. Researchers amplified the TCR beta CDR3 regions from RNA transcripts. The primer set for the first-round RT-PCR of the TCR CDR3 was HTBI. A single record per CDR3 protein comes from TCRdb applying MiXCR to the multiplex PCR reads. The data show around 440,000 distinct CDR3 sequences, with around a sixth seen just once and around 7.7% held by the top ten. Material for sequencing was blood. These receptors all come from a woman under 30 with Graves' hyperthyroidism.

This chain uses TRBV2 with TRBJ2-3, with D perhaps matching TRBD2 (6 bases). V lost 4 bases, J lost 4 bases, and 15 bases lay in between. Germline V gene lookup returns CDR1 SNHLY and CDR2 FYNNEI. The CDR3 length is 15 residues. The CDR3 nucleotides are TGTGCCAGCAGTGCGGGGGAGTCTCGGGCAGATACGCAGTATTTT. It codes for CASSAGESRADTQYF.

This clonotype was found many times. The chain uses TRBV11-1 and TRBJ2-7; 8 nucleotides match TRBD1. Trimming took 4 bases from V and 2 from J; bases not matched to a gene: 4. Germline values: CDR1 SGHAT, CDR2 FQDESV (reference sequence). This CDR3 region has 14 residues. The CDR3 loop reads CASSSTTGAYEQYF. The CDR3 bases are TGTGCCAGCAGCTCCACGACAGGGGCCTACGAGCAGTACTTC.

The V gene is TRBV9, the J gene TRBJ1-3; D is ambiguous. Between the trimmed V and J ends, which lost 3 bases and 3 bases, there was a span of 7 bases. This CDR3 is built from 13 residues. Germline lookup yields CDR1 SGDLS and CDR2 YYNGEE. CDR3 coding DNA: TGTGCCAGCAGCGGCGGAGGTGGAAACACCATATATTTT. Its protein product is CASSGGGGNTIYF. Using reference TRBV9 and TRBJ1-3 for the parts outside the CDR3, the full variable domain is DSGVTQTPKHLITATGQRVTLRCSPRSGDLSVYWYQQSLDQGLQFLIQYYNGEERAKGNILERFSAQQFPDLHSELNLSSLELGDSALYFCASSGGGGNTIYFGEGSWLTVV.